Below, 29 T cell receptor beta chains from the same sample are listed, as sequenced in a study of vaccination and CD4 T cells after COVID-19. No antigen is known for these receptors. Sequenced with the Oncomine TCR Beta short-read assay was DNA taken from cultured CD4+ T cells. TCRdb re-called the PCR reads through MiXCR, storing one row per CDR3 protein. This table has 11,000 or so distinct CDR3 sequences, 50% to 55% appearing once. The sample's treatment: roughly 11-day PBMC culture with coronavirus spike peptide pools or control peptides (ViraFEST assay). The sample comprised CD4+ T cells from blood, cultured in vitro. The receptors shown here come from a human donor who had recovered from COVID-19.

The rearrangement links TRBV5-6 to TRBJ1-1, with D possibly being TRBD1 (5 bases). V lost 2 bases, J lost 1 base, and 12 bases lay in between. The CDR3 is 15 amino acids. Per the germline V gene, CDR1 is SGHDT and CDR2 is YYEEEE. The CDR3 bases are TGTGCCAGCAGCTTACTGGGGGTAGGGAACACTGAAGCTTTCTTT. Its protein product is CASSLLGVGNTEAFF.

This clonotype was observed a few times. The chain joins TRBV19 to TRBJ2-4; D gene unclear. The CDR3 sequence is 15 residues long. V lost 6 bases to trimming and J lost 1 base, with 13 bases between them. Per germline, CDR1 LNHDA and CDR2 SQIVND (reference sequence). CDR3 sequence: CASSTPLLAKNIQYF. CDR3 DNA: TGTGCCAGTAGCACCCCCCTTTTGGCCAAAAACATTCAGTACTTC.

The J gene is TRBJ1-2, the V gene TRBV19; D remains unclear. V dropped 7 bases and J dropped 7 bases, with 13 bases sitting between them. This CDR3 region has 12 residues. Germline CDR1 and CDR2: LNHDA and SQIVND (reference sequence). DNA for the CDR3: TGTGCCAGTACCCGGGAATTCGGTGGCTACACCTTC. Translation: CASTREFGGYTF.

This clonotype was seen a single time. One end of the junction fails to match germline, which may point to a read error. CDR3 sequence: CASREGPWYEQYF. CDR3 in DNA: TGTGCCAGCAGAGAAGGCCCATGGTACGAGCAGTACTTC. The chain carries TRBV6-1 and TRBJ2-7; D not resolved. Per the germline V gene, CDR1 is MNHNS and CDR2 is SASEGT. The CDR3 length is 13 residues.

In nucleotides, the CDR3 is TGTGCCAGCAGCCGAGGCATGCCCTCCACCGGGGAGCTGTTTTTT. Amino acids: CASSRGMPSTGELFF. The chain links TRBV27 to TRBJ2-2; D unclear. With 6 bases removed from V and 4 bases from J, the gap between germline ends came to 15 bases. The CDR3 is 15 amino acids. Germline V gene sequence: CDR1 MNHEY, CDR2 SMNVEV (reference sequence).

The chain uses TRBV7-2 and TRBJ2-7; no reliable D call. V was pared by 0 bases and J by 7 bases, with 13 bases between. Per germline, CDR1 SGHTA and CDR2 FQGNSA. The CDR3 loop spans 14 amino acids. The CDR3 protein is CASSLALPTYEQYF. The CDR3 nucleotides read TGTGCCAGCAGCTTAGCGCTGCCTACTTATGAGCAGTACTTC.

This chain uses TRBV10-3 with TRBJ2-1; 13 nucleotides line up with TRBD2. This CDR3 region has 22 residues. The V segment lost 4 bases and the J segment 3 bases; nucleotides outside the gene matches: 21. The germline V gene encodes CDR1 ENHRY and CDR2 SYGVKD. The DNA for the CDR3 is TGTGCCATCAGTGGGCCACCAGGGACTAGCGGGAATATCCCGGTGGACTACAATGAGCAGTTCTTC. Protein sequence: CAISGPPGTSGNIPVDYNEQFF.

This clonotype was recorded only once. V and J are TRBV6-2 or TRBV6-3 and TRBJ2-1, with D perhaps TRBD2 (6 bases). Trimming stripped 9 bases from V and 6 bases from J, with 15 bases between. Germline V CDR1 and CDR2: MNHEY, SVGEGT. The CDR3 covers 13 residues. The CDR3 loop reads CAREGLRVNEQFF. CDR3 DNA sequence: TGTGCCAGGGAGGGACTTCGGGTCAATGAGCAGTTCTTC.

The chain's CDR3 is CSAREDGDNEKLFF. The CDR3 DNA sequence: TGCAGTGCTAGAGAGGACGGGGATAATGAAAAACTGTTTTTT. The chain is built from TRBV20-1 and TRBJ1-4; D gene unclear. V was cut by 0 bases and J by 4 bases, with 9 bases left in between. Germline loops: CDR1 DFQATT, CDR2 SNEGSKA (reference sequence). There are 14 residues in the CDR3.

The rearrangement joins TRBV30 to TRBJ2-7; 10 bases are shared with TRBD2. The junction had 6 bases not matched to a gene; V was cut back by 2 bases and J by 5 bases. Germline V gene lookup returns CDR1 GTSNPN and CDR2 SVGIG (reference sequence). This CDR3 comprises 14 residues. CDR3 region: CAWSSGRAVDEQYF. CDR3 in DNA: TGTGCCTGGAGTAGCGGGAGGGCTGTGGACGAGCAGTACTTC.

The rearrangement links TRBV24-1 to TRBJ2-5; 11 bases are a match to TRBD2. The CDR3 is 16 residues long. With 4 bases clipped from V and 4 bases from J, the junction kept 7 bases outside the gene matches. CDR1 KGHDR and CDR2 SFDVKD come from the germline V gene. The CDR3 DNA reads as TGTGCCACCAGTGAAGAAACTAGCGGGAGAGGAGAGACCCAGTACTTC. It codes for CATSEETSGRGETQYF.

The chain recombines TRBV20-1 with TRBJ1-5, with D possibly matching TRBD1 (5 bases). The CDR3 covers 16 residues. Germline values: CDR1 DFQATT, CDR2 SNEGSKA (reference sequence). Trimming stripped 3 bases from V and 4 bases from J, with 19 bases between. Here the CDR3 DNA reads TGCAGTGCTAGCTTGCCAGGACATCGTAGTAATCAGCCCCAGCATTTT. Protein sequence: CSASLPGHRSNQPQHF.

This clonotype is a singleton in its sample. This chain connects TRBV6-5 to TRBJ2-6, with a weak D call TRBD1 (6 bases). The CDR3 has 17 residues. V lost 4 bases and J 5 bases, leaving 18 bases between the germline ends. Germline assignment: CDR1 MNHEY and CDR2 SVGAGI. In DNA, the CDR3 is TGTGCCAGCAGTTCACGACAGGTATCGGGATGGGCCAACGTCCTGACTTTC. Its protein is CASSSRQVSGWANVLTF.

This clonotype was seen more than once but under ten times. The chain recombines TRBV7-9 with TRBJ2-5; no clear D. Germline assignment: CDR1 SEHNR and CDR2 FQNEAQ (reference sequence). The V gene lost 2 bases and the J gene lost 3 bases, with 7 bases spanning the gap. The CDR3 contains 13 residues. The CDR3: CASSLSAEETQYF. The CDR3 coding sequence is TGTGCCAGCAGCTTATCGGCAGAAGAGACCCAGTACTTC.

This clonotype appeared a single time. The chain employs TRBV11-2 and TRBJ2-5; TRBD2 aligns across 7 bases. Per the germline V gene, CDR1 is SGHAT and CDR2 is FQNNGV. With V trimmed by 3 bases and J by 4 bases, 5 bases remained unmatched. This CDR3 region has 14 residues. CDR3 DNA sequence: TGTGCCAGCAGCTTGGGGGGGGTCGGAGAGACCCAGTACTTC. Its translation: CASSLGGVGETQYF.

The chain recombines TRBV2 with TRBJ2-5; no clear D gene. The germline CDR1 and CDR2 sequences are SNHLY and FYNNEI. This CDR3 has 11 amino acids. V lost 4 bases and J 4 bases, leaving 4 bases between the germline ends. The CDR3 sequence is CASSVGETQYF. CDR3 nucleotides: TGTGCCAGCAGTGTCGGAGAGACCCAGTACTTC.

The DNA of the CDR3 is TGTGCCAGCAGGGAGGCCGTAGTCACAGATACGCAGTATTTT. Translated, it gives CASREAVVTDTQYF. V gene TRBV7-2 combines with J gene TRBJ2-3, with a possible D match to TRBD2 (5 bases). The germline V and J ends were trimmed by 6 bases and 2 bases, with 12 bases remaining between them. This CDR3 comprises 14 residues. Germline V gene data show CDR1 as SGHTA and CDR2 as FQGNSA.

The chain employs TRBV29-1 and TRBJ2-1; D perhaps matches TRBD1 (7 bases). Trimming removed 5 bases from V and 3 bases from J, with 20 bases in between. The CDR3 covers 16 residues. The germline CDR1 and CDR2 sequences are SQVTM and ANQGSEA. The CDR3 spells CSVPRAGTASYNEQFF. DNA for the CDR3: TGCAGCGTTCCACGCGCGGGGACAGCAAGCTACAATGAGCAGTTCTTC.

This clonotype was counted a single time. The CDR3 region is CASRRGGWESGELFF. The CDR3 DNA reads as TGTGCCAGTAGGAGAGGGGGCTGGGAGTCCGGGGAGCTGTTTTTT. The chain joins TRBV19 to TRBJ2-2; 7 bases agree with TRBD1. Trimming cost V 6 bases and J 6 bases; bases outside gene matches: 10. The CDR3 sequence is 15 residues long. Germline lookup yields CDR1 LNHDA and CDR2 SQIVND (reference sequence).

The table lists this clonotype with a few counts. J is TRBJ1-2 and V is TRBV10-3; D call uncertain. The length of the CDR3 is 13 residues. Deletions cut 3 bases from V and 4 bases from J, with 9 bases between. CDR1 is ENHRY and CDR2 is SYGVKD in the germline V gene. The CDR3 DNA reads as TGTGCCATCAGTGACAGCGGATCCTATGGCTACACCTTC. Its translation is CAISDSGSYGYTF.

Only a few counts were recorded for this clonotype. This sequence joins TRBV12-3 or TRBV12-4 and TRBJ2-5; D call uncertain. V gave up 0 bases and J gave up 5 bases, with 4 bases separating them. This CDR3 comprises 12 residues. CDR3 nucleotide sequence: TGTGCCAGCAGTTTAGCGCCGGAGACCCAGTACTTC. This codes for CASSLAPETQYF.

This chain's CDR3 is CASSLEGGNYEQYF. The CDR3 bases are TGTGCCAGCAGCTTAGAGGGGGGGAACTACGAGCAGTACTTC. V gene TRBV7-8 combines with J gene TRBJ2-7, with TRBD2 as a possible D gene (7 bases). The CDR3 spans 14 residues. V was cut by 1 base and J by 3 bases, with 10 bases left in between. Germline lookup yields CDR1 SGHVS and CDR2 FQNEAQ.

The V and J genes are TRBV6-2 or TRBV6-3 and TRBJ1-5, with a weak D call TRBD1 (5 bases). Trimming took 7 bases from V and 6 from J, leaving 10 bases between them. CDR1 MNHEY and CDR2 SVGEGT come from the germline V gene. The CDR3 loop spans 12 amino acids. CDR3 amino acids: CASTPGGQPQHF. For the CDR3, the DNA is TGTGCCAGCACCCCTGGGGGTCAGCCCCAGCATTTT.

The chain carries TRBV19 and TRBJ1-5; the match to TRBD1 covers 7 bases. This CDR3 contains 15 residues. The V gene's germline CDR1 is LNHDA and CDR2 SQIVND (reference sequence). The ends lost 5 bases at V and 9 bases at J; junction bases unmatched: 13. CDR3: CASSGRDRLQRPQHF. The CDR3 DNA reads TGTGCCAGTAGTGGCCGGGACAGATTACAGCGGCCCCAGCATTTT. Together with reference TRBV19 and TRBJ1-5, the CDR3 gives the full variable domain: DGGITQSPKYLFRKEGQNVTLSCEQNLNHDAMYWYRQDPGQGLRLIYYSQIVNDFQKGDIAEGYSVSREKKESFPLTVTSAQKNPTAFYLCASSGRDRLQRPQHFGDGTRLSIL.

This chain connects TRBV20-1 to TRBJ2-5, with TRBD2 matching over 15 bases. CDR1 is DFQATT and CDR2 is SNEGSKA in the germline V gene (reference sequence). J gave up 7 bases and V 3 bases, and 9 bases lay outside the gene matches. The CDR3 extends over 16 amino acids. The CDR3 here is CSARGLAGGAAGTQYF. The CDR3 DNA reads as TGCAGTGCTAGGGGACTAGCGGGAGGTGCCGCCGGGACCCAGTACTTC.

This chain joins TRBV19 and TRBJ2-7; 10 bases agree with TRBD1. CDR1 and CDR2 from the germline V gene are LNHDA and SQIVND (reference sequence). This CDR3 has 15 residues. The trim removed 4 bases at V and 5 bases at J, leaving 8 bases unmatched. CDR3 DNA: TGTGCCAGTAGTACGTCCGGGACAGGGGTCCACGAGCAGTACTTC. Encoded protein: CASSTSGTGVHEQYF.

This sequence joins TRBV19 and TRBJ1-5; no clear D. The length of the CDR3 is 13 residues. Per the germline V gene, CDR1 is LNHDA and CDR2 is SQIVND (reference sequence). V was clipped by 4 bases and J by 5 bases, with 9 bases between them. The CDR3 protein is CASSTRAYQPQHF. The CDR3 coding sequence is TGTGCCAGTAGTACCCGGGCATATCAGCCCCAGCATTTT. The full variable domain, its missing parts supplied by reference TRBV19 and TRBJ1-5, is DGGITQSPKYLFRKEGQNVTLSCEQNLNHDAMYWYRQDPGQGLRLIYYSQIVNDFQKGDIAEGYSVSREKKESFPLTVTSAQKNPTAFYLCASSTRAYQPQHFGDGTRLSIL.

The chain employs TRBV5-4 and TRBJ1-6; no reliable D call. Germline V lookup: CDR1 SGHNT, CDR2 YYREEE (reference sequence). The V gene lost 4 bases and the J gene lost 3 bases, with 8 bases spanning the gap. The CDR3 runs 14 residues. The CDR3 spells CASSARDYNSPLHF. DNA for the CDR3: TGTGCCAGCAGCGCCCGGGACTATAATTCACCCCTCCACTTT.

Here the CDR3 reads CASSVTGGNTEAFF. The CDR3 nucleotides read TGTGCCAGCAGCGTGACAGGGGGGAACACTGAAGCTTTCTTT. J is TRBJ1-1 and V is TRBV7-3, with TRBD1 matching over 9 bases. The CDR3 is 14 residues long. CDR1 is SGHTA and CDR2 is FQGTGA in the germline V gene. With V trimmed by 5 bases and J by 1 base, 2 bases remained unmatched.